This T cell receptor (beta chain) is drawn from a study of cytomegalovirus exposure and HLA in healthy donors. The study ran its PCR with 60 Vbeta and 13 Jbeta primers. Authors' processing steps: Later reanalysis found roughly 80 million unique TCR beta chains, 10 million to 12 million of them shared. Measured with immunoSEQ multiplex PCR; TCRdb has only the in-frame clones, and not every one. The V and J calls and the clone size are those of that table, but D and trimming were determined from the DNA. The sample holds about 120,000 clones, about 76% seen once. Comment on this clone: The same CDR3 can be traced to other DNA sequences in this sample.

V was pared by 3 bases and J by 0 bases, with 8 bases between. The CDR3 sequence is 14 residues long. In germline, CDR1 is KGHSH, CDR2 LQKENI. The source of this sequence is a woman aged 40 to 49 in good health and CMV-seronegative. Material: PBMCs. The chain has TRBV18 and TRBJ1-1; D may be TRBD1 (6 bases). The CDR3: CASSPTGLNTEAFF. CDR3 coding DNA: TGTGCCAGCTCACCTACAGGGCTGAACACTGAAGCTTTCTTT.